This is a list of T cell receptor beta chains from one sample in a study of metastatic and nonmetastatic thyroid tumors. MiXCR was used by TCRdb to re-call the PCR reads. The table lists around 18,000 clones, more than 25% of them singletons. Sequencing input: tumor tissue. The receptors were gathered from a female donor with papillary thyroid cancer or a benign thyroid nodule (not recorded which). Some clones in this sample may be carry-over from other donors' samples. CDR3s include the opening cysteine and the closing phenylalanine or tryptophan. A D gene is named only where the DNA matches it firmly. Size tells how often a clone was seen (once, few, many) or the class of an expanded clone, and some rows leave it out.

abundance	v_gene	j_gene	d_gene	CDR3aa	CDR3nt
few	TRBV6-1	TRBJ2-3	TRBD1	CASSFIQGADTQYF	TGTGCCAGCAGTTTCATACAGGGGGCAGATACGCAGTATTTT
medium-sized	TRBV20-1	TRBJ1-1	NA	CSARVPGYNTEAFF	TGCAGTGCTAGAGTCCCGGGCTACAACACTGAAGCTTTCTTT
NA	TRBV7-2	TRBJ1-6	TRBD1	CASSLGTRGRSPLHF	TGTGCCAGCAGCTTAGGCACCAGGGGGAGGTCACCCCTCCACTTT
NA	TRBV7-2	TRBJ2-5	NA	CASSFGGQETQYF	TGTGCCAGCAGCTTTGGTGGCCAAGAGACCCAGTACTTC
NA	TRBV20-1	TRBJ1-2	NA	CSARDPASFYGYTF	TGCAGTGCTAGAGATCCGGCCAGCTTCTATGGCTACACCTTC
NA	TRBV11-2	TRBJ2-7	NA	CASSRLTGDEQYF	TGTGCCAGCAGCCGACTCACCGGGGACGAGCAGTACTTC
few	TRBV24-1	TRBJ1-5	NA	CATSDSRRGGQPQHF	TGTGCCACCAGTGATTCCAGGAGGGGTGGTCAGCCCCAGCATTTT
few	TRBV27	TRBJ1-2	NA	CASSFWSGTKNYGYTF	TGTGCCAGCAGTTTTTGGTCCGGGACGAAGAACTATGGCTACACCTTC
few	TRBV6-1	TRBJ1-2	TRBD1	CASTQTGLAYGYTF	TGTGCCAGCACCCAGACAGGGTTAGCCTATGGCTACACCTTC
few	TRBV19	TRBJ2-3	NA	CASSIAAVDTQYF	TGTGCCAGTAGTATAGCGGCGGTGGATACGCAGTATTTT
NA	TRBV9	TRBJ1-5	NA	CASSVGVGGDHSNQPQHF	TGTGCCAGCAGCGTAGGGGTTGGAGGTGATCATAGCAATCAGCCCCAGCATTTT
few	TRBV27	TRBJ1-3	NA	CASSTGTTGNTIYF	TGTGCCAGCAGTACTGGGACTACGGGAAACACCATATATTTT
NA	TRBV4-3	TRBJ1-2	TRBD1	CASSQDQHDRGFGYTF	TGCGCCAGCAGCCAAGATCAACACGACAGGGGGTTTGGCTACACCTTC
NA	TRBV24-1	TRBJ1-5	NA	CATSDFSGDKNQPQHF	TGTGCCACCAGTGATTTTTCAGGGGATAAGAATCAGCCCCAGCATTTT
NA	TRBV11-2	TRBJ1-1	NA	CASSLSPGPNTEAFF	TGTGCCAGCAGCTTATCCCCAGGGCCGAACACTGAAGCTTTCTTT
medium-sized	TRBV19	TRBJ2-1	TRBD2	CASSPRGLVRYNEQFF	TGTGCCAGTAGTCCTCGGGGACTAGTACGGTACAATGAGCAGTTCTTC
few	TRBV6-4	TRBJ2-2	TRBD2	CASSEAGTSGDFGELFF	TGTGCCAGCAGTGAAGCCGGGACTAGCGGGGATTTCGGGGAGCTGTTTTTT
many	TRBV18	TRBJ2-5	NA	CASSPGSGQKETQYF	TGTGCCAGCTCACCTGGGAGCGGCCAGAAAGAGACCCAGTACTTC
many	TRBV4-3	TRBJ1-5	TRBD1	CASSRGTGLNQPQHF	TGCGCCAGCAGCCGGGGGACAGGGCTAAATCAGCCCCAGCATTTT
few	TRBV12-3/TRBV12-4	TRBJ2-3	NA	CASSLSGADTQYF	TGTGCCAGCAGTTTAAGCGGCGCAGATACGCAGTATTTT
NA	TRBV5-1	TRBJ1-6	NA	CASSFGVGSPLHF	TGCGCCAGCAGCTTCGGGGTTGGTTCACCCCTCCACTTT
few	TRBV6-1	TRBJ2-2	TRBD2	CASHRTRLAGAGELFF	TGTGCCAGCCACCGAACTCGACTAGCGGGGGCCGGGGAGCTGTTTTTT
NA	TRBV9	TRBJ2-7	NA	CASSVDGRLHNEQYF	TGTGCCAGCAGCGTAGATGGGCGACTTCATAACGAGCAGTACTTC
few	TRBV28	TRBJ1-2	NA	CASSLVTPGTVRLGGYTF	TGTGCCAGCAGCCTGGTCACACCGGGGACGGTTAGACTCGGTGGCTACACCTTC
NA	TRBV4-1	TRBJ1-2	TRBD1	CASSQGQGVIDYGYTF	TGCGCCAGCAGCCAAGGACAGGGGGTTATCGACTATGGCTACACCTTC
few	TRBV27	TRBJ1-1	NA	CASSLSPWRADTNTEAFF	TGTGCCAGCAGTCTATCCCCCTGGAGGGCAGACACTAACACTGAAGCTTTCTTT
few	TRBV6-2/TRBV6-3	TRBJ1-6	NA	CASTEGSPLHF	TGTGCCAGCACCGAGGGGTCACCCCTCCACTTT
NA	TRBV28	TRBJ2-1	TRBD2	CASITTLAGQYNEQFF	TGTGCCAGCATCACAACCCTAGCGGGTCAATACAATGAGCAGTTCTTC
few	TRBV6-1	TRBJ1-5	NA	CASSEAGLKQPQHF	TGTGCCAGCAGTGAAGCAGGGTTGAAGCAGCCCCAGCATTTT
NA	TRBV5-1	TRBJ1-4	NA	CASSSSSTNEKLFF	TGCGCCAGCAGCTCATCCTCGACTAATGAAAAACTGTTTTTT
many	TRBV9	TRBJ2-1	NA	CASSPVQWGHEQFF	TGTGCCAGCAGCCCAGTTCAGTGGGGGCATGAGCAGTTCTTC
NA	TRBV20-1	TRBJ1-2	TRBD1	CSARDLRGRGNGYGYTF	TGCAGTGCTAGAGATCTGAGGGGCAGGGGGAACGGCTATGGCTACACCTTC
medium-sized	TRBV6-2/TRBV6-3	TRBJ2-3	NA	CASSYGMRTDTQYF	TGTGCCAGCAGTTACGGTATGCGCACAGATACGCAGTATTTT
medium-sized	TRBV2	TRBJ2-7	TRBD1	CASSAPGQGTSEQYF	TGTGCCAGCAGCGCCCCGGGACAGGGGACTAGCGAGCAGTACTTC
medium-sized	TRBV20-1	TRBJ2-3	TRBD2	CSALAGAWTDTQYF	TGCAGTGCTCTAGCGGGAGCTTGGACAGATACGCAGTATTTT
few	TRBV24-1	TRBJ1-2	NA	CATSDFSQTYGYTF	TGTGCCACCAGTGATTTTTCACAGACCTATGGCTACACCTTC
many	TRBV13	TRBJ2-7	TRBD2	CASRGTTGRGAGNPYEQYF	TGTGCCAGCAGGGGGACTACAGGACGAGGGGCGGGCAATCCTTACGAGCAGTACTTC
NA	TRBV27	TRBJ1-6	NA	CASSLGHNNSPLHF	TGTGCCAGCAGTTTAGGGCATAATAATTCACCCCTCCACTTT
few	TRBV27	TRBJ2-1	TRBD2	CASSLGVPGGYYNEQFF	TGTGCCAGCAGTTTAGGGGTTCCGGGAGGGTACTACAATGAGCAGTTCTTC
NA	TRBV6-1	TRBJ2-3	NA	CASYSVGMAEDTQYF	TGTGCCAGCTACTCAGTGGGGATGGCGGAAGATACGCAGTATTTT
few	TRBV28	TRBJ1-2	NA	CASSLGSYGYTF	TGTGCCAGCAGTTTAGGAAGCTATGGCTACACCTTC
NA	TRBV6-1	TRBJ1-2	NA	CASSHRDGYTF	TGTGCCAGCAGTCACCGGGATGGCTACACCTTC
NA	TRBV12-3/TRBV12-4	TRBJ2-1	TRBD2	CASSLSSGSDEQFF	TGTGCCAGCAGTTTGAGTAGCGGGAGCGATGAGCAGTTCTTC
once	TRBV6-5	TRBJ1-4	NA	CASSYRGHVNEKLFF	TGTGCCAGCAGTTACCGGGGACACGTTAATGAAAAACTGTTTTTT
few	TRBV6-5	TRBJ1-1	NA	CASSTSGYTEAFF	TGTGCCAGCAGTACCTCAGGGTACACTGAAGCTTTCTTT
medium-sized	TRBV27	TRBJ2-7	TRBD1	CASSFLGQGHYEQYF	TGTGCCAGCAGTTTCTTGGGACAGGGGCACTACGAGCAGTACTTC
large	TRBV12-3/TRBV12-4	TRBJ2-3	TRBD2	CASISGRGDTQYF	TGTGCCAGCATTAGCGGGAGAGGAGATACGCAGTATTTT
NA	TRBV29-1	TRBJ2-1	NA	CSVGRVYEQFF	TGCAGCGTTGGCAGGGTTTATGAGCAGTTCTTC